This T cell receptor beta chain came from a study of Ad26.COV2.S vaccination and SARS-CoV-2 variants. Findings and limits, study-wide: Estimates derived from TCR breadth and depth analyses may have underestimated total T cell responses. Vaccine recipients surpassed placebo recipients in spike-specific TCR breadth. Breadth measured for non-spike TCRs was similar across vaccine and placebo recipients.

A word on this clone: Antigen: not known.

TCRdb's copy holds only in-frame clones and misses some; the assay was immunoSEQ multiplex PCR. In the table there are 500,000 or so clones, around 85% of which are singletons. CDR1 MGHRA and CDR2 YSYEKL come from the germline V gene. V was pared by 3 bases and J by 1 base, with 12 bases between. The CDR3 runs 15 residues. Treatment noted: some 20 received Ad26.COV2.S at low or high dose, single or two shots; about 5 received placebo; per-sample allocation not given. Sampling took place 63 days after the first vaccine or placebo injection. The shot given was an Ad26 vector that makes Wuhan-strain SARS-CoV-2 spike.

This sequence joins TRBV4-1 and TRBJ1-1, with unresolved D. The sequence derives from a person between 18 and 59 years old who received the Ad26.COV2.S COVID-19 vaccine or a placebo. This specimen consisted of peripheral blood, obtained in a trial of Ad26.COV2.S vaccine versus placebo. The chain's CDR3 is CASSHADRENTEAFF. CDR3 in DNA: TGCGCCAGCAGCCACGCGGACCGAGAGAACACTGAAGCTTTCTTT.